This T cell receptor beta chain comes out of a study of blood T cell repertoires in COVID-19 (dated by TCRdb to the early 2020s). Regarding the complete study: The collaborator samples originated in the United States, Italy and Spain and spanned the acute and convalescent phases of COVID-19. Where HLA class I and class II types were available, the types were taken from metadata supplied by the sample provider, not from assay-based typing. The prospective study material was composed of cDNA or gDNA derived from T cells, B-cell-depleted T cells, or PBMCs. Subjects who had been exposed to COVID-19, were actively infected with it, or had recovered from it provided the deeply sampled blood TCRbeta repertoires that made up the dataset. Samples were obtained from the ongoing ImmuneRACE study (first 160 participants) and from 1,254 subjects provided by 6 global collaborators. Sample metadata almost always included a de-identified subject ID, COVID-19 status, age in years and sex. The repertoires were made available in a free public database intended to serve as a resource for research on the immune response to SARS-CoV-2. Overall study outcomes, separate from this receptor: How much clinical and demographic metadata was included differed by source and by participant, and the metadata was provided uncurated.

The immunoSEQ Assay, a bias-controlled multiplex PCR, was used to amplify TCRbeta CDR3 regions from genomic DNA. Per the source publication's procedure: Nucleated cell counts per sample were estimated from amplification of reference gene primers within the assay. To quantify the absolute abundance of each unique TCRbeta CDR3 rearrangement, sequence reads were collapsed and filtered. For each sample, productive Simpson clonality was calculated as the square root of Simpson's diversity index over productive rearrangements. The table comes from immuneACCESS by way of TCRdb, which keeps in-frame sequences with V and J called. Part of the clones is missing from these tables; in studies checked, under half for an unresolved V gene and the rest for unknown reasons. That table supplies the V and J calls and clone size; D and trimming were determined from the DNA. The sample table shows around 65,000 clones, and 75% to 80% are seen once. Of the sample, approximately 50% is held by the ten largest clones.

The CDR3 measures 15 amino acids from cysteine to phenylalanine. Only the CDR3 DNA is retained, 45 bases long and in frame from the first base. V lost 4 bases and J lost 3 bases, and the count of bases not matched to a germline gene is 7. The germline V gene supplies CDR1 MNHEY and CDR2 SVGAGI. This clone showed up many times. The target of this receptor is not known. Base qualities are missing; no much larger clone stands one base away. Collaborating institutions collected whole blood in K2EDTA tubes following their own protocols. For TCRbeta analysis, collaborators shipped samples as frozen whole blood, isolated PBMCs, or DNA extracted from either of those sample types.

Sequencing was carried out using peripheral blood. The chain uses TRBV6-5 and TRBJ2-7; TRBD1 agrees with 9 junctional bases. The clonotype was recovered from a human donor in a cohort sampled during active COVID-19. The CDR3 reads CASSSPGQGGYEQYF. The DNA sequence is given as TGTGCCAGCAGTTCCCCGGGACAGGGTGGCTACGAGCAGTACTTC.